Listed here are 11 T cell receptor beta chains from one sample, sequenced in a study of T cell responses to AZD1222 COVID-19 vaccine. Data came from immunoSEQ multiplex PCR; TCRdb stores just in-frame clones and leaves some out. The sample shows roughly 160,000 clones, 88% of them seen only once. Sequencing was performed on peripheral blood, taken 28 days after the second AZD1222 dose. Receptors were obtained from an adult who received the AZD1222 COVID-19 vaccine.

This sequence joins TRBV7-2 and TRBJ1-2; D unresolved. The germline V gene has CDR1 SGHTA and CDR2 FQGNSA. The V end was cut by 7 bases, the J end by 7 bases, with 22 bases between. The CDR3 is made up of 15 amino acids. Here the CDR3 DNA reads TGTGCCAGCACCCGATGGGGTCCCCTGAAGGGTGGCTACACCTTC. The encoded protein is CASTRWGPLKGGYTF.

The chain couples TRBV14 to TRBJ2-7; TRBD1 aligns across 10 bases. The CDR3 covers 13 residues. With V trimmed by 4 bases and J by 5 bases, 2 bases remained unmatched. CDR1 is SGHDN, CDR2 FVKESK, per germline. The CDR3 nucleotides read TGTGCCAGCAGCCTGACAGGGGGCCACGAGCAGTACTTC. Translating it yields CASSLTGGHEQYF.

This clone was seen more than once but under ten times. V and J are TRBV6-5 and TRBJ2-5, with D maybe TRBD2 (5 bases). The CDR3 extends over 16 amino acids. With 0 bases removed from V and 4 bases from J, the gap between germline ends came to 15 bases. Germline assignment: CDR1 MNHEY and CDR2 SVGAGI. The DNA for the CDR3 is TGTGCCAGCAGTTACTCGGAGGAGACCATGGCAGAGACCCAGTACTTC. Protein: CASSYSEETMAETQYF.

The CDR3 region has the DNA TGCAGCGTTGAGGGCCGCGAGGGGGCCTACAATGAGCAGTTCTTC. The encoded protein is CSVEGREGAYNEQFF. The V call is TRBV29-1, the J call TRBJ2-1; the D gene is possibly TRBD1 (6 bases). V lost 3 bases and J 2 bases, leaving 14 bases between the germline ends. The CDR3 covers 15 residues. Looked up from germline, CDR1 is SQVTM and CDR2 is ANQGSEA.

CDR3 loop: CASSPSRDRAYEQYF. In nucleotides, the CDR3 is TGTGCCAGCAGCCCGTCCCGGGACAGGGCCTACGAGCAGTACTTC. The chain couples TRBV7-9 to TRBJ2-7; TRBD1 matches at 9 bases. Trimming removed 5 bases from V and 2 bases from J; junction bases left unmatched: 7. This CDR3 has 15 amino acids. Per the germline V gene, CDR1 is SEHNR and CDR2 is FQNEAQ (reference sequence).

The V call is TRBV11-2, the J call TRBJ2-2; perhaps TRBD1 as D (6 bases). V lost 0 bases and J lost 8, with 10 bases in between. CDR3 length equals 14 residues. CDR1 and CDR2 (germline): SGHAT, FQNNGV. CDR3 region: CASSLEGAPGELFF. The CDR3 DNA reads TGTGCCAGCAGCTTAGAGGGGGCCCCGGGGGAGCTGTTTTTT.

The gene calls are TRBV6-1 and TRBJ1-5; D gene ambiguous. Germline loops: CDR1 MNHNS, CDR2 SASEGT. Trimming pared 3 bases from V and 5 bases from J, leaving 8 bases between. The CDR3 spans 13 residues. The CDR3 sequence: CASSEWMDQPQHF. As DNA, the CDR3 is TGTGCCAGCAGTGAGTGGATGGATCAGCCCCAGCATTTT.

This clone was found once. The chain is built from TRBV11-2 and TRBJ2-1; 7 positions agree with TRBD1. Unmatched junction bases numbered 3, after V lost 1 base and J lost 6 bases. CDR1 is SGHAT, CDR2 FQNNGV, per germline. The CDR3 covers 14 residues. The CDR3 region has the DNA TGTGCCAGCAGCTTAGGGACAGGCGTCAATGAGCAGTTCTTC. As protein: CASSLGTGVNEQFF.

The J gene is TRBJ1-5, the V gene TRBV6-1; D not resolved. This CDR3 contains 18 residues. V was pared by 1 base and J by 0 bases, with 16 bases between. Germline V lookup: CDR1 MNHNS, CDR2 SASEGT. This CDR3 reads CASSEDLYTWYSNQPQHF. DNA for the CDR3: TGTGCCAGCAGTGAAGATCTGTACACTTGGTATAGCAATCAGCCCCAGCATTTT.

V gene TRBV27 combines with J gene TRBJ2-3; 9 bases line up with TRBD2. The germline gives CDR1 MNHEY, CDR2 SMNVEV (reference sequence). J gave up 5 bases and V 7 bases, and 13 bases lay outside the gene matches. This CDR3 contains 16 residues. The CDR3 here is CASMGQAGGPGDTQYF. The CDR3 coding sequence is TGTGCCAGCATGGGTCAGGCGGGGGGGCCCGGAGATACGCAGTATTTT.

The chain links TRBV7-3 to TRBJ2-1; 8 nucleotides agree with TRBD2. Germline values: CDR1 SGHTA, CDR2 FQGTGA. The length of the CDR3 is 15 residues. The J segment lost 2 bases and the V segment lost 5 bases, leaving 5 bases of the junction unmatched. The CDR3 sequence is CASSVSGDPYNEQFF. CDR3 in DNA: TGTGCCAGCAGCGTTAGCGGGGATCCCTACAATGAGCAGTTCTTC.